This paragraph reports one T cell receptor beta chain. Antigen: not known. This entry belongs to a study of cytomegalovirus exposure and HLA in healthy donors. Study-level findings and limits: CMV serostatus alone was available as immune exposure information. When presence/absence was analysed, sequencing depth was taken to be roughly uniform across donors.

Germline CDR1 is MGHRA and CDR2 is YSYEKL. V lost 4 bases and J lost 3; bases outside the gene matches: 11. The CDR3 loop spans 17 amino acids. PCR used 60 Vbeta primers and 13 Jbeta primers. Authors' methods: An analysis that came later counted 73 million or so unique TCR beta chains, 10 million to 12 million shared. Data came from immunoSEQ multiplex PCR; TCRdb stores just in-frame clones and leaves some out. That table is the source of V, J and clone size, and D and trimming were worked out from the DNA. Here the sample spans some 200,000 clones, over 70% being singletons. The sequenced sample consisted of PBMCs. The gene calls are TRBV4-1 and TRBJ2-1; 8 bases are a match to TRBD2. This clonotype originated in a man aged 50-59 years in good health and CMV-seronegative. CDR3 region: CASSLGRGRGVYNEQFF. In nucleotides, the CDR3 is TGCGCCAGCAGCCTCGGGCGGGGGCGGGGGGTCTACAATGAGCAGTTCTTC.